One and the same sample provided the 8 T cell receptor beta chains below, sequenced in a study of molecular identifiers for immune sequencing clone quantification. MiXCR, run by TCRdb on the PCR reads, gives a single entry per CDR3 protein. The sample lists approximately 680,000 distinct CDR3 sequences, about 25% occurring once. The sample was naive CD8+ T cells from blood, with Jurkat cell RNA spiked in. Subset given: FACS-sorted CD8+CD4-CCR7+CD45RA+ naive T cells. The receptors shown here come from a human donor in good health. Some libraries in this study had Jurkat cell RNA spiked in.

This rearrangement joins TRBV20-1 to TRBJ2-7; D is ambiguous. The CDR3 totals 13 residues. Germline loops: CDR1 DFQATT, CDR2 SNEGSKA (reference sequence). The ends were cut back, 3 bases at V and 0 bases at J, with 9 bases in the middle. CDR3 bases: TGCAGTGCTAGGGACCAACTCTCCTACGAGCAGTACTTC. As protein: CSARDQLSYEQYF.

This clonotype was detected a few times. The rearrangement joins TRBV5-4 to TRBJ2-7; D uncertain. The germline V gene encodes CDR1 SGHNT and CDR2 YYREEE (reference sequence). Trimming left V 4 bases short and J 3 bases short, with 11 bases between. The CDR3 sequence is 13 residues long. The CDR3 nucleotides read TGTGCCAGCAGCGTTTTTAGAGACTACGAGCAGTACTTC. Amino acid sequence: CASSVFRDYEQYF.

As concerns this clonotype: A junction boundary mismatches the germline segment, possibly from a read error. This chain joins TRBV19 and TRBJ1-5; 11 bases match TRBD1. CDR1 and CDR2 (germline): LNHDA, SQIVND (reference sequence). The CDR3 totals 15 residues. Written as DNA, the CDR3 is TGTGTCAGTAGTATGGGGACAGGGGGGAATCAGCCCCAGCATTTT. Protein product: CVSSMGTGGNQPQHF.

This CDR3 reads CASSWPGQGSNEQYF. DNA for the CDR3: TGTGCCAGCAGCTGGCCGGGACAGGGGAGCAACGAGCAGTACTTC. The chain has TRBV7-2 and TRBJ2-7, with 10 bases matching TRBD1. The V gene's germline CDR1 is SGHTA and CDR2 FQGNSA. The CDR3 contains 15 residues. V dropped 4 bases and J dropped 5; count of bases not matched to a gene: 8.

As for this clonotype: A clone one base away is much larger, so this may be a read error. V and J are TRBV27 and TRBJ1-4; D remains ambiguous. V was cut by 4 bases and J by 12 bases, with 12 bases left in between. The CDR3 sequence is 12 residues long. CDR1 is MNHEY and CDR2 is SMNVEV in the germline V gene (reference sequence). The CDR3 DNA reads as TGTGCCAGCAGTTCTCATCTCGAACAACTGTTTTTT. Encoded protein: CASSSHLEQLFF. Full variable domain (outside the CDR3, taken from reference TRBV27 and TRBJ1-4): EAQVTQNPRYLITVTGKKLTVTCSQNMNHEYMSWYRQDPGLGLRQIYYSMNVEVTDKGDVPEGYKVSRKEKRNFPLILESPSPNQTSLYFCASSSHLEQLFFGSGTQLSVL.

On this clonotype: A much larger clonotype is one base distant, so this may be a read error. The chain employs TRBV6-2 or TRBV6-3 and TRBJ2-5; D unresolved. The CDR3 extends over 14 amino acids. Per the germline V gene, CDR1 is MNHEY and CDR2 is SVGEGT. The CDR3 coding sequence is TGTACCAGCAGACCTGATCAGGCCCAAGAGACCCAGTACTTC. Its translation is CTSRPDQAQETQYF.

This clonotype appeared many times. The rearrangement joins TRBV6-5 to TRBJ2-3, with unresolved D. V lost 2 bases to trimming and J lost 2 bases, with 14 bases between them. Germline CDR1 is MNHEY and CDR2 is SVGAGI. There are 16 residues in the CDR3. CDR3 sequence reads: CASSYPQDGSTDTQYF. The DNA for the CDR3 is TGTGCCAGCAGTTACCCCCAGGACGGATCCACAGATACGCAGTATTTT.

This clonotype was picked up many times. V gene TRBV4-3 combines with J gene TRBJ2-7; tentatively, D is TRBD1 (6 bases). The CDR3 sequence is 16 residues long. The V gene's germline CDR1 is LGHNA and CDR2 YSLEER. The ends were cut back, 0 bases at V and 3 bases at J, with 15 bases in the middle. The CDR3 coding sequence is TGCGCCAGCAGCCAAGATTTAACAGGGCGAGGCTACGAGCAGTACTTC. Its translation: CASSQDLTGRGYEQYF.